Each of the 17 T cell receptor beta chains below was sequenced from the same sample in a study of naive and memory T cell subsets (dated by TCRdb to 2015 to 2018). Broad study findings and their caveats: A few larger clonotypes were present in naive repertoires, especially CD8 naive repertoires, and these clonotypes were possibly memory cells re-expressing CD45RA.

No antigen has been assigned to these receptors. Library preparation used UMI-ligation and nested PCR. Sequencing was carried out with an Illumina MiSeq. To cover both TRBC1 and TRBC2, the beta constant-region primer consisted of an equimolar mix of two oligonucleotides. The ligated cDNA went through four rounds of PCR with nested alpha and beta constant-region primers together with the SP2 primer. TCRdb redid the processing of the public reads, applying fastp at Q25 and MiXCR, and retained in-frame beta chains. Every CDR3 protein is listed once, alongside the most common genes and DNA of its rows. The sample table holds approximately 140,000 distinct CDR3 sequences, of which over 20% were seen once. In total, the top ten clones hold less than 0.13% of the sample. The sample comprised naive CD4+ T cells from blood. The sample's cell subset or site, from its label and the paper: naive T cells, CD45RA high CD27+. The receptors shown here come from a human donor in good health.

The CDR3 spells CSAPSQGNSETQYF. CDR3 bases: TGCAGTGCCCCGAGCCAGGGGAACTCCGAGACCCAGTACTTC. The V gene is TRBV20-1, the J gene TRBJ2-5, with D tentatively TRBD1 (6 bases). With 6 bases removed from V and 5 bases from J, the gap between germline ends came to 19 bases. The CDR3 spans 14 residues. Germline V CDR1 and CDR2: DFQATT, SNEGSKA (reference sequence).

This clonotype was seen only a few times. The rearrangement links TRBV4-1 to TRBJ2-7; no clear D gene. V was clipped by 0 bases and J by 6 bases, with 9 bases between them. Germline assignment: CDR1 MGHRA and CDR2 YSYEKL. This CDR3 comprises 13 residues. CDR3: CASSQDDDREQYF. The CDR3 nucleotides read TGCGCCAGCAGCCAAGATGACGACCGCGAGCAGTACTTC.

This chain uses TRBV20-1 with TRBJ2-5; possible D gene TRBD2, 5 bases. CDR1 DFQATT and CDR2 SNEGSKA come from the germline V gene (reference sequence). This CDR3 is 16 amino acids long. V gave up 0 bases and J gave up 5 bases, with 19 bases separating them. The CDR3 DNA is TGCAGTGCTAGAGAGAGGGTTAGGGCCCGCGGGGAGACCCAGTACTTC. It is translated as CSARERVRARGETQYF.

The chain recombines TRBV20-1 with TRBJ2-1; 10 nucleotides agree with TRBD2. Unmatched junction bases numbered 4, after V lost 7 bases and J lost 4 bases. Germline-derived CDR1 and CDR2 are DFQATT and SNEGSKA (reference sequence). CDR3 length equals 13 residues. The DNA for the CDR3 is TGCAGTGTCTCAGCGGGAGGGTACAATGAGCAGTTCTTC. This gives the protein CSVSAGGYNEQFF.

For the CDR3, the DNA is TGCAGCGTTCGGGACAGGGGTGGAAACACCATATATTTT. Its protein is CSVRDRGGNTIYF. The rearrangement links TRBV29-1 to TRBJ1-3, with 10 bases that match TRBD1. This CDR3 has 13 amino acids. Germline V gene lookup returns CDR1 SQVTM and CDR2 ANQGSEA. V lost 5 bases and J lost 3; bases outside the gene matches: 1. Full variable domain (outside the CDR3, taken from reference TRBV29-1 and TRBJ1-3): SAVISQKPSRDICQRGTSLTIQCQVDSQVTMMFWYRQQPGQSLTLIATANQGSEATYESGFVIDKFPISRPNLTFSTLTVSNMSPEDSSIYLCSVRDRGGNTIYFGEGSWLTVV.

This clonotype has more than one count but fewer than ten. The CDR3 DNA sequence: TGCAGCGTTAATATCGGGACAGAGTATGGCTACACCTTC. This encodes CSVNIGTEYGYTF. The chain uses TRBV29-1 and TRBJ1-2; the match to TRBD1 covers 7 bases. Germline V gene lookup returns CDR1 SQVTM and CDR2 ANQGSEA. Germline trimming cut 5 bases from V and 5 bases from J; bases unmatched to any gene: 8. This CDR3 region has 13 residues.

This clonotype was counted between two and nine times. The V and J genes are TRBV7-2 and TRBJ2-4; 7 nucleotides agree with TRBD1. The germline CDR1 and CDR2 sequences are SGHTA and FQGNSA. V trimming: 4 bases; J trimming: 0 bases; junction bases outside the gene matches: 3. CDR3 length: 15 residues. The CDR3 region is CASSWGQLAKNIQYF. CDR3 in DNA: TGTGCCAGCAGCTGGGGACAGCTAGCCAAAAACATTCAGTACTTC.

This clonotype has a count of ten or more. The chain joins TRBV19 to TRBJ2-3; D unresolved. In germline, CDR1 is LNHDA, CDR2 SQIVND (reference sequence). The germline V and J ends were trimmed by 2 bases and 0 bases, with 0 bases remaining between them. The CDR3 has 12 residues. This CDR3 is CASSISTDTQYF. The CDR3 nucleotides are TGTGCCAGTAGTATAAGCACAGATACGCAGTATTTT.

The sample holds many counts of this clonotype. The V and J genes are TRBV6-2 or TRBV6-3 and TRBJ2-1; maybe TRBD2 (6 bases). Germline V gives CDR1 MNHEY, CDR2 SVGEGT. V dropped 11 bases and J dropped 10 bases, with 15 bases sitting between them. CDR3 size: 11 residues. CDR3 nucleotides: TGTGCCTCAAGCCGGGGGAGAGAGCAGTTCTTC. Protein sequence: CASSRGREQFF.

The CDR3 is CASSNGQGPYEQYF. CDR3 DNA: TGTGCCAGCAGCAACGGACAGGGACCCTACGAGCAGTACTTC. This chain connects TRBV7-2 to TRBJ2-7; TRBD1 matches at 8 bases. Per the germline V gene, CDR1 is SGHTA and CDR2 is FQGNSA. Germline trimming cut 5 bases from V and 2 bases from J; bases unmatched to any gene: 5. The CDR3 has 14 residues.

The chain combines TRBV9 with TRBJ2-7, with 8 bases aligning to TRBD2. The CDR3 has 15 residues. V lost 4 bases and J lost 0; bases outside the gene matches: 6. Germline CDR1 reads SGDLS; CDR2 reads YYNGEE. The CDR3 here is CASSPTGTSSYEQYF. The CDR3 DNA reads TGTGCCAGCAGCCCAACCGGGACTAGCTCCTACGAGCAGTACTTC.

The chain carries TRBV20-1 and TRBJ2-5; 10 bases are shared with TRBD1. Germline CDR1 reads DFQATT; CDR2 reads SNEGSKA (reference sequence). V dropped 3 bases and J dropped 6; count of bases not matched to a gene: 4. The CDR3 is made up of 13 amino acids. CDR3 DNA: TGCAGTGCTAGGGGGACAGGGGTCAAGACCCAGTACTTC. Its protein product is CSARGTGVKTQYF.

The chain uses TRBV30 and TRBJ1-1; the D gene is possibly TRBD1 (5 bases). Trimming shortened V by 2 bases and J by 0 bases, and 10 bases separated the two germline ends. The length of the CDR3 is 14 residues. Germline CDR1 is GTSNPN and CDR2 is SVGIG (reference sequence). CDR3 amino acids: CAWSLGALNTEAFF. The DNA of the CDR3 is TGTGCCTGGAGTCTCGGGGCCCTGAACACTGAAGCTTTCTTT. Complete variable domain (other parts from reference TRBV30 and TRBJ1-1): SQTIHQWPATLVQPVGSPLSLECTVEGTSNPNLYWYRQAAGRGLQLLFYSVGIGQISSEVPQNLSASRPQDRQFILSSKKLLLSDSGFYLCAWSLGALNTEAFFGQGTRLTVV.

This clonotype was observed at least ten times. The chain uses TRBV4-1 and TRBJ2-7, with D possibly matching TRBD2 (5 bases). Germline values: CDR1 MGHRA, CDR2 YSYEKL. V was shortened by 0 bases and J by 8 bases, with 20 bases between the two germline ends. The CDR3 covers 16 residues. The CDR3 coding sequence is TGCGCCAGCAGCCAAGAACGGGAAATAACCACTACGAAGCAGTACTTC. This encodes CASSQEREITTTKQYF.

This clonotype has ten or more counts. The chain couples TRBV28 to TRBJ2-4; 13 bases line up with TRBD2. Losses at the gene ends were 8 bases for V and 3 bases for J; bases not matched to a gene: 7. Germline-derived CDR1 and CDR2 are MDHEN and SYDVKM. The length of the CDR3 is 16 residues. CDR3 bases: TGTGCCAGCCTCGGACTAGCGGGAGTGGGCAAAAACATTCAGTACTTC. This sequence encodes CASLGLAGVGKNIQYF.

This clonotype has a handful of counts. The CDR3 DNA follows: TGTGCCAGCAGTTACCCTAGTCGAGCTGGGGCCAACGTCCTGACTTTC. Its protein product is CASSYPSRAGANVLTF. V and J are TRBV6-2 or TRBV6-3 and TRBJ2-6; D gene unclear. V was trimmed by 2 bases and J by 2 bases, leaving 10 bases between them. The CDR3 is 16 residues long. Looked up from germline, CDR1 is MNHEY and CDR2 is SVGEGT.

This clonotype was counted many times. The V call is TRBV24-1, the J call TRBJ2-3; no clear D gene. In germline, CDR1 is KGHDR, CDR2 SFDVKD. The CDR3 runs 13 residues. Trimming pared 5 bases from V and 0 bases from J, leaving 5 bases between. The CDR3, as DNA: TGTGCCACCAGTGTAGGTAGCACAGATACGCAGTATTTT. This translates into CATSVGSTDTQYF.